The present T cell receptor beta chain was sequenced within a study of beta chain features in type 1 diabetes. Study-level background: The patients were much like the healthy donors in age, gender and cell yields. Whole-study results and caveats: Significant though moderate, a shortening of TCRB CDR3s appeared in all four CD4+ subsets of Type 1 diabetes patients.

Expressed TCRB transcripts were sequenced because the entire RNA isolate underwent reverse transcription. Some clones are missing from TCRdb's copy, which holds only in-frame ones; the method was immunoSEQ multiplex PCR. The sample has a few hundred thousand clones; 16% are singletons. This clone was detected only a few times. Its antigen is unidentified. V lost 7 bases and J 0 bases, leaving 16 bases between the germline ends. Germline CDR1 and CDR2: SNHLY and FYNNEI. CDR3 length: 15 amino acids. Sequencing was performed on naive CD4+ T cells from blood. V and J are TRBV2 and TRBJ2-7; unclear D gene. This receptor was taken from a man aged 25 to 40 with type 1 diabetes. The CDR3 loop is CASINRASSSYEQYF. In DNA form, the CDR3 reads TGTGCCAGCATTAATAGGGCTTCTAGCTCCTACGAGCAGTACTTC. The variable domain in full, completed from reference TRBV2 and TRBJ2-7, reads EPEVTQTPSHQVTQMGQEVILRCVPISNHLYFYWYRQILGQKVEFLVSFYNNEISEKSEIFDDQFSVERPDGSNFTLKIRSTKLEDSAMYFCASINRASSSYEQYFGPGTRLTVT.